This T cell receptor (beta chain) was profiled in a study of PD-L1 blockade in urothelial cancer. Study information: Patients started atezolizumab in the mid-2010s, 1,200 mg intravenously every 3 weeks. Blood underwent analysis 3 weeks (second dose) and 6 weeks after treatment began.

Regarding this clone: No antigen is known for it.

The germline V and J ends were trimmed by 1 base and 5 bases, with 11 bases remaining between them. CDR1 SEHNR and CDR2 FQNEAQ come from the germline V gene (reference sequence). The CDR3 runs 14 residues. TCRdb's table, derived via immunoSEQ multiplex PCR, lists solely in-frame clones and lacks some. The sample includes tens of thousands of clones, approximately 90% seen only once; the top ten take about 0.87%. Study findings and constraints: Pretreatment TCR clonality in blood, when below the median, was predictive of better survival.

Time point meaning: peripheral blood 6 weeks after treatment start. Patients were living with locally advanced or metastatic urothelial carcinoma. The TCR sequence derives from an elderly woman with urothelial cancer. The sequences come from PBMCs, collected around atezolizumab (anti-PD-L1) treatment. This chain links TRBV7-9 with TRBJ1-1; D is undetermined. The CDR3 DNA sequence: TGTGCCAGCAGCTTAGGGGCAAGTCGGACTGAAGCTTTCTTT. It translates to CASSLGASRTEAFF.